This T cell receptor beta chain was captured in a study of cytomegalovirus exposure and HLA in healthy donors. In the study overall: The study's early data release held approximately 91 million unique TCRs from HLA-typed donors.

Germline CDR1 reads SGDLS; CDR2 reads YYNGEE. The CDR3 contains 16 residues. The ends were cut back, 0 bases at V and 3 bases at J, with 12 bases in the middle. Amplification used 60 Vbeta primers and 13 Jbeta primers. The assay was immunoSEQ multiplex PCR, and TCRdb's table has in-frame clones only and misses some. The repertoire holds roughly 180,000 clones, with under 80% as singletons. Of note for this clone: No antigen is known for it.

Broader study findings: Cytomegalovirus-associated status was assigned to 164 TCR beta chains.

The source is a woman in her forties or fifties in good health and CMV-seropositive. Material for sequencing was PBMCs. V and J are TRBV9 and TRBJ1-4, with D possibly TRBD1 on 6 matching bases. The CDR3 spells CASSVALGGANEKLFF. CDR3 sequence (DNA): TGTGCCAGCAGCGTAGCTTTAGGGGGGGCTAATGAAAAACTGTTTTTT.